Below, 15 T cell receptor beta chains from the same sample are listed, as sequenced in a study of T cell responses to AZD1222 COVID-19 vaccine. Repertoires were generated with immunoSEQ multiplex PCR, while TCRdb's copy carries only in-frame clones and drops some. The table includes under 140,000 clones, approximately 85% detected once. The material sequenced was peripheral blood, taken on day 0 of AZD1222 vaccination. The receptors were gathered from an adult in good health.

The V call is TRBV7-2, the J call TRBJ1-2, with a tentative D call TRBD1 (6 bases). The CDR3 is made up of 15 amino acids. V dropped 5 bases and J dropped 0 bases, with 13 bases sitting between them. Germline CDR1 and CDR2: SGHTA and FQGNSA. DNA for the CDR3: TGTGCCAGCAGCCTTCGAAGGGGGGCTAACTATGGCTACACCTTC. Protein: CASSLRRGANYGYTF.

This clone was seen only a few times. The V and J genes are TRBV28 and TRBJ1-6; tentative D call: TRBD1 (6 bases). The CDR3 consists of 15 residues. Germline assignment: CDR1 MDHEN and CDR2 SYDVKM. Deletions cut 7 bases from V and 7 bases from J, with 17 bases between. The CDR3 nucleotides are TGTGCCAGCACCCCAGGCAGGGGCCACAATTCACCCCTCCACTTT. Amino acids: CASTPGRGHNSPLHF.

CDR3 protein: CASSLSEARGRGANVLTF. CDR3 in DNA: TGTGCCAGCAGCTTGAGTGAGGCCAGGGGGCGTGGGGCCAACGTCCTGACTTTC. The chain links TRBV5-5 to TRBJ2-6; the match to TRBD1 covers 8 bases. V lost 1 base to trimming and J lost 3 bases; unmatched junction nucleotides: 9. In germline, CDR1 is SGHKS, CDR2 YYEKEE (reference sequence). There are 18 residues in the CDR3.

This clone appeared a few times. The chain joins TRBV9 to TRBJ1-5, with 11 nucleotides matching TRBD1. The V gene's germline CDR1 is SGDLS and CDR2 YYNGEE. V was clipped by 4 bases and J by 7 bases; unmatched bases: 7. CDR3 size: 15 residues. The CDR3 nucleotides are TGTGCCAGCAGCCACACCGGGACAGGGGGACAGCCCCAGCATTTT. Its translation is CASSHTGTGGQPQHF. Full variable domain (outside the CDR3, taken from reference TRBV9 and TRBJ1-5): DSGVTQTPKHLITATGQRVTLRCSPRSGDLSVYWYQQSLDQGLQFLIQYYNGEERAKGNILERFSAQQFPDLHSELNLSSLELGDSALYFCASSHTGTGGQPQHFGDGTRLSIL.

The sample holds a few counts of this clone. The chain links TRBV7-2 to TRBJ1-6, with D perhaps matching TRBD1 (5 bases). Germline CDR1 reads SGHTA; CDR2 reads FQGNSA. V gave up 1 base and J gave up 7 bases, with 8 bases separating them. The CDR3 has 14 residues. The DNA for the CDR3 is TGTGCCAGCAGCTTAGGACAGTCCAATTCACCCCTCCACTTT. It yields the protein CASSLGQSNSPLHF.

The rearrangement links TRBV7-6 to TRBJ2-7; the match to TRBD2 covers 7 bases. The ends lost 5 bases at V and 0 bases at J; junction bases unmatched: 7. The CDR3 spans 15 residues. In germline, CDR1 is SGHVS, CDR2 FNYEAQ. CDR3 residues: CASSPERGRSYEQYF. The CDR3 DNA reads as TGTGCCAGCAGCCCTGAGCGGGGCCGCTCCTACGAGCAGTACTTC.

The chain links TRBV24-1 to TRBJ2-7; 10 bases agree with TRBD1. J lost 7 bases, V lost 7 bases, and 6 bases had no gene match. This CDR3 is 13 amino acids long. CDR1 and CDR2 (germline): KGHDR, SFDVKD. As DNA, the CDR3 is TGTGCCACCAGGGAGACAGGGGGCGGTGAGCAGTACTTC. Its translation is CATRETGGGEQYF.

The CDR3 sequence is CASSPTATNEKLFF. DNA for the CDR3: TGCGCCAGCAGTCCCACTGCAACTAATGAAAAACTGTTTTTT. The chain joins TRBV5-1 to TRBJ1-4; D not resolved. The CDR3 consists of 14 residues. The germline V gene encodes CDR1 SGHRS and CDR2 YFSETQ. V gave up 5 bases and J gave up 0 bases, with 8 bases separating them.

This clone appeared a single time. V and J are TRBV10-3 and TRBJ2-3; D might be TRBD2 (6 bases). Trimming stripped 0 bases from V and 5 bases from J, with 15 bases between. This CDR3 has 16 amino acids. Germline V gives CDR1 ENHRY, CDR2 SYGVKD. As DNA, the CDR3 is TGTGCCATCAGTGAGTCGTCGGGAGCGGTCGTAGATACGCAGTATTTT. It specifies CAISESSGAVVDTQYF.

Here the CDR3 reads CASGPSGGETQYF. The CDR3 coding sequence is TGTGCCAGCGGACCTAGCGGGGGTGAGACCCAGTACTTC. The V gene is TRBV6-1, the J gene TRBJ2-5; 10 bases align to TRBD2. The CDR3 has 13 amino acids. CDR1 and CDR2 from the germline V gene are MNHNS and SASEGT. V shed 8 bases, J shed 5 bases, and the junction held 5 bases outside the gene matches.

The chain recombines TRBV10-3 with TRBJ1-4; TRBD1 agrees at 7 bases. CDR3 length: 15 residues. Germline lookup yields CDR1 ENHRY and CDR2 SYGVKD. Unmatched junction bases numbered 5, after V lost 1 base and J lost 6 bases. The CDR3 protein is CAISEWTGRDEKLFF. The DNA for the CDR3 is TGTGCCATCAGTGAGTGGACAGGTAGAGATGAAAAACTGTTTTTT.

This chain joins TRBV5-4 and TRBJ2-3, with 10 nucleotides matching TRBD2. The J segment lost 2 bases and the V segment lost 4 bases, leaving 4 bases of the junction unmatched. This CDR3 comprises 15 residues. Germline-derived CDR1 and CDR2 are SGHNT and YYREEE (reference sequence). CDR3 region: CASSLSGRNTDTQYF. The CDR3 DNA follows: TGTGCCAGCAGCCTTAGCGGGAGGAACACAGATACGCAGTATTTT. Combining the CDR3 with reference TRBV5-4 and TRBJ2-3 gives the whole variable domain ETGVTQSPTHLIKTRGQQVTLRCSSQSGHNTVSWYQQALGQGPQFIFQYYREEENGRGNFPPRFSGLQFPNYSSELNVNALELDDSALYLCASSLSGRNTDTQYFGPGTRLTVL.

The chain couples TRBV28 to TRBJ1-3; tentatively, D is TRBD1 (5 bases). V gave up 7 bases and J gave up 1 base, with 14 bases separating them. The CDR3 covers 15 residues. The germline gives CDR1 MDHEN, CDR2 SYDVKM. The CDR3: CASTTAGSSGNTIYF. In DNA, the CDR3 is TGTGCCAGCACCACCGCAGGGTCATCTGGAAACACCATATATTTT. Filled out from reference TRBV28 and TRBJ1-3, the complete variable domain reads DVKVTQSSRYLVKRTGEKVFLECVQDMDHENMFWYRQDPGLGLRLIYFSYDVKMKEKGDIPEGYSVSREKKERFSLILESASTNQTSMYLCASTTAGSSGNTIYFGEGSWLTVV.

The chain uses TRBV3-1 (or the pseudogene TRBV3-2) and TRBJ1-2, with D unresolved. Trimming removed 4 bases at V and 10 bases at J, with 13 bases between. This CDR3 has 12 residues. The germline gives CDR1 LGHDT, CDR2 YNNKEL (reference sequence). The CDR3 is CASSPSDGDYTF. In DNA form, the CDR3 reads TGTGCCAGCAGCCCTTCGGACGGTGACTACACCTTC.

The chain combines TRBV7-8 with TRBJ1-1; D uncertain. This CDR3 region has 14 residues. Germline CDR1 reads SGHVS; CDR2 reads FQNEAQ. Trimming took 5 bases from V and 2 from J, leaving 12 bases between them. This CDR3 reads CASSRLEANTEAFF. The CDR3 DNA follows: TGTGCCAGCAGCCGCCTTGAGGCAAACACTGAAGCTTTCTTT.